Reported below is one TCR beta chain. No antigen is known for it. Trimming stripped 3 bases from V and 2 bases from J, with 13 bases between. The CDR3 has 14 amino acids. The germline V gene has CDR1 GTSNPN and CDR2 SVGIG (reference sequence). Primers: 60 Vbeta forward and 13 Jbeta reverse. Sequencing used immunoSEQ multiplex PCR; TCRdb keeps in-frame clones, though not all of them. The table lists roughly 100,000 clones. This entry is derived from a study of cytomegalovirus exposure and HLA in healthy donors. Study-wide results and caveats: Roughly uniform depth of sequencing across donors was assumed in presence/absence analyses.

The chain has TRBV30 and TRBJ1-1, with a tentative D call TRBD1 (5 bases). The sequenced sample consisted of PBMCs. The TCR sequence derives from a woman in her 30s in good health and CMV-seronegative. The CDR3: CAWSARGGNTEAFF. CDR3 bases: TGTGCCTGGAGCGCCCGGGGGGGTAACACTGAAGCTTTCTTT.